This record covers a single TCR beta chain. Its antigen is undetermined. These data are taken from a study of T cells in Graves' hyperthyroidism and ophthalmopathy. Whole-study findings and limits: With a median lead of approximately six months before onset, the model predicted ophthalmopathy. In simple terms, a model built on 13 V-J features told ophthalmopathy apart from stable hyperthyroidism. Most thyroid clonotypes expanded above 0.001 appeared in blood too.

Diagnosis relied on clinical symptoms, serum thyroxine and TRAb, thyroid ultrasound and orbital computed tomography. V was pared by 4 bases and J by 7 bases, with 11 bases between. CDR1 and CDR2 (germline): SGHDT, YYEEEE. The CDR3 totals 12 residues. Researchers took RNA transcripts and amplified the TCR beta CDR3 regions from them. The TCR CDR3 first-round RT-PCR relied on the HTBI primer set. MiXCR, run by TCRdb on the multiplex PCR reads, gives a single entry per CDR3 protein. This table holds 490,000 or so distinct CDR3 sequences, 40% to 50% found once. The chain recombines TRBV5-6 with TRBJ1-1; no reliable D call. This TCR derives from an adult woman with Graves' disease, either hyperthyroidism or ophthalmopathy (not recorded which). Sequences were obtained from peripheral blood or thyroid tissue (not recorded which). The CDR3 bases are TGTGCCAGCAGCCTGGATTGGGGTGAAGCTTTCTTT. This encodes CASSLDWGEAFF.